This is a list of T cell receptor beta chains from one sample in a study of cytomegalovirus exposure and HLA in healthy donors. Sequencing used immunoSEQ multiplex PCR; TCRdb keeps in-frame clones, though not all of them. The sample lists 65,000 to 95,000 clones, approximately 80% occurring once. Sequenced material: PBMCs. These receptors originate from a human donor in good health. Each CDR3 is given with its conserved first and last residue. The D gene is left open where the match is weak. Clone size, where shown, is once, few, many, or a class for clones that have expanded.

v_gene: TRBV19
j_gene: TRBJ2-1
abundance: NA
d_gene: NA
CDR3nt: TGTGCCAGTAGTCAACAAGCCTACAATGAGCAGTTCTTC
CDR3aa: CASSQQAYNEQFF

v_gene: TRBV4-3
j_gene: TRBJ2-1
abundance: NA
d_gene: NA
CDR3nt: TGCGCCAGCAGCCAAGATTTTGAACCGACCAGGGAGCAGTTCTTC
CDR3aa: CASSQDFEPTREQFF

v_gene: TRBV5-1
j_gene: TRBJ1-6
abundance: NA
d_gene: TRBD1
CDR3nt: TGCGCCAGCAGCTTGGGGGACAGGGTCAATTCACCCCTCCACTTT
CDR3aa: CASSLGDRVNSPLHF

v_gene: TRBV5-4
j_gene: TRBJ1-1
abundance: NA
d_gene: NA
CDR3nt: TGTGCCAGCAGATCACTGGGGCAGGGTACGGCTGAAGCTTTCTTT
CDR3aa: CASRSLGQGTAEAFF

v_gene: TRBV7-2
j_gene: TRBJ2-3
abundance: NA
d_gene: TRBD1
CDR3nt: TGTGCCAGCAGCTCTCGGGACAGGGGGATAGATACGCAGTATTTT
CDR3aa: CASSSRDRGIDTQYF

v_gene: TRBV7-6
j_gene: TRBJ1-3
abundance: NA
d_gene: TRBD1
CDR3nt: TGTGCCAGCAGCTTTGACAGGCAGGGGGTTAGAAACACCATATATTTT
CDR3aa: CASSFDRQGVRNTIYF

v_gene: TRBV9
j_gene: TRBJ2-6
abundance: NA
d_gene: NA
CDR3nt: TGTGCCAGCAGCGAACCGACAGTAAAGAGCTCTGGGGCCAACGTCCTGACTTTC
CDR3aa: CASSEPTVKSSGANVLTF

v_gene: TRBV7-9
j_gene: TRBJ2-7
abundance: NA
d_gene: NA
CDR3nt: TGTGCCAGCAGCTTAACCGGGACTGAGTGGTCCGAGCAGTACTTC
CDR3aa: CASSLTGTEWSEQYF

v_gene: TRBV7-2
j_gene: TRBJ2-5
abundance: NA
d_gene: TRBD1
CDR3nt: TGTGCCAGCAGCTTAGCGGGGACAGGGCAAGAGACCCAGTACTTC
CDR3aa: CASSLAGTGQETQYF

v_gene: TRBV5-1
j_gene: TRBJ2-1
abundance: NA
d_gene: TRBD2
CDR3nt: TGCGCCAGCAGCGTACTAGCGGGGAATGAGCAGTTCTTC
CDR3aa: CASSVLAGNEQFF

v_gene: TRBV5-4
j_gene: TRBJ2-5
abundance: NA
d_gene: NA
CDR3nt: TGTGCCAGCAGCTTGGGGCCCCTCGGGGAGACCCAGTACTTC
CDR3aa: CASSLGPLGETQYF

v_gene: TRBV6-1
j_gene: TRBJ2-4
abundance: NA
d_gene: TRBD2
CDR3nt: TGTGCCAGCAGTGAACTTGGGGCGGGGGAGGGCATTCAGTACTTC
CDR3aa: CASSELGAGEGIQYF

v_gene: TRBV16
j_gene: TRBJ1-1
abundance: NA
d_gene: NA
CDR3nt: TGTGCCAGCAGCCATATGGGCAGTAACACTGAAGCTTTCTTT
CDR3aa: CASSHMGSNTEAFF

v_gene: TRBV4-1
j_gene: TRBJ2-3
abundance: NA
d_gene: NA
CDR3nt: TGCGCCAGCAGCCGGTCGAGAGGCACAGATACGCAGTATTTT
CDR3aa: CASSRSRGTDTQYF

v_gene: TRBV5-6
j_gene: TRBJ1-2
abundance: NA
d_gene: NA
CDR3nt: TGTGCCAGCAGCTTCTCCCCGCACGGTGGCTACACCTTC
CDR3aa: CASSFSPHGGYTF

v_gene: TRBV5-1
j_gene: TRBJ1-5
abundance: NA
d_gene: TRBD1
CDR3nt: TGCGCCAGCAGCTTGGACGGACAGGGGGCAAATCAGCCCCAGCATTTT
CDR3aa: CASSLDGQGANQPQHF

v_gene: TRBV6-6
j_gene: TRBJ2-5
abundance: NA
d_gene: NA
CDR3nt: TGTGCCAGCAGTTACTCTGGCGGCCAAGAGACCCAGTACTTC
CDR3aa: CASSYSGGQETQYF

v_gene: TRBV18
j_gene: TRBJ2-7
abundance: once
d_gene: TRBD1
CDR3nt: TGTGCCAGCTCACCAGCGGGACAGGGAGGACCCTACGAGCAGTACTTC
CDR3aa: CASSPAGQGGPYEQYF

v_gene: TRBV5-6
j_gene: TRBJ2-3
abundance: NA
d_gene: TRBD2
CDR3nt: TGTGCCAGCAGCATAGTGACGGGACTAGCGGGATTATGGGGAGATACGCAGTATTTT
CDR3aa: CASSIVTGLAGLWGDTQYF

v_gene: TRBV2
j_gene: TRBJ2-5
abundance: NA
d_gene: NA
CDR3nt: TGTGCCAGCACGGAGGGTAGGACAACCCAAGAGACCCAGTACTTC
CDR3aa: CASTEGRTTQETQYF

v_gene: TRBV15
j_gene: TRBJ2-4
abundance: NA
d_gene: TRBD2
CDR3nt: TGTGCCACCAGCAGAAGAGGGGGGGGAGCGGGGGGCCCCAAAAACATTCAGTACTTC
CDR3aa: CATSRRGGGAGGPKNIQYF

v_gene: TRBV12-5
j_gene: TRBJ1-2
abundance: NA
d_gene: NA
CDR3nt: TGTGCTAGTGGTTTGGTAACCGGGGGTGGCTACACCTTC
CDR3aa: CASGLVTGGGYTF

v_gene: TRBV30
j_gene: TRBJ1-5
abundance: NA
d_gene: NA
CDR3nt: TGTGCCTGGAGTCGCGGGGAGCCGCCCCAGCATTTT
CDR3aa: CAWSRGEPPQHF

v_gene: TRBV5-1
j_gene: TRBJ1-1
abundance: NA
d_gene: TRBD1
CDR3nt: TGCGCCAGCTCTCAAGGGACAGGGGCCGCTGAAGCTTTCTTT
CDR3aa: CASSQGTGAAEAFF

v_gene: TRBV18
j_gene: TRBJ1-4
abundance: NA
d_gene: NA
CDR3nt: TGTGCCAGCTCACCACCCGGGGAGAGAAATGAAAAACTGTTTTTT
CDR3aa: CASSPPGERNEKLFF

v_gene: TRBV5-4
j_gene: TRBJ2-7
abundance: NA
d_gene: NA
CDR3nt: TGTGCCATGTCGCAGGGGACCAACGAGCAGTACTTC
CDR3aa: CAMSQGTNEQYF